Sequencing of this TCR beta chain was carried out in a study of ipilimumab plus nivolumab after autologous stem cell transplantation. Study-level background: The DLBCL group included primary refractory and relapsed cases. Points from the study as a whole: Per the authors, repertoire, Treg and microbiota data justify further study.

Ipilimumab, 1 mg/kg, started 14 to 28 days after autologous transplant. The CDR3 sequence is 15 residues long. CDR1 and CDR2 from the germline V gene are MNHEY and SVGAGI. The V gene lost 6 bases and the J gene lost 10 bases, with 24 bases spanning the gap. The method was immunoSEQ multiplex PCR; TCRdb's version includes in-frame clones alone and lacks a portion of them. Of roughly 86,000 clones in the sample, about 83% were seen once. With regard to this clone: Its specificity is not known.

This chain links TRBV6-5 with TRBJ1-2; TRBD1 might be the D (5 bases). The sequences come from PBMCs, collected in a trial of ipilimumab plus nivolumab as post-transplant consolidation. This clonotype was obtained from a male donor with diffuse large B-cell lymphoma. The chain's CDR3 is CASSPQGRVFEAYTF. The CDR3 DNA reads TGTGCCAGCAGCCCGCAGGGCAGGGTATTTGAGGCCTACACCTTC.